This T cell receptor (beta chain) was retrieved from a study of cytomegalovirus exposure and HLA in healthy donors. Points from the study as a whole: Three of the chains that were CMV-associated were confirmed in vitro to be specific for CMV antigens. Cytomegalovirus status was reportedly diagnosed by the classifier with high specificity and sensitivity.

Trimming left V 1 base short and J 5 bases short, with 14 bases between. The germline V gene encodes CDR1 MNHEY and CDR2 SMNVEV (reference sequence). This CDR3 has 16 amino acids. Both 60 Vbeta primers and 13 Jbeta primers went into the PCR. Libraries were prepared by immunoSEQ multiplex PCR; TCRdb keeps only in-frame clonotypes and omits some of them. Of some 120,000 clones in the sample, approximately 80% were seen once. Remarks on this clone: Antigen unknown.

The V gene is TRBV27, the J gene TRBJ1-4; D may be TRBD1 (5 bases). The sample consisted of PBMCs. This TCR derives from a woman under 30 in good health and CMV-seropositive. Here the CDR3 reads CASSLYPRVRNEKLFF. CDR3 sequence (DNA): TGTGCCAGCAGTTTATACCCCAGGGTTAGGAATGAAAAACTGTTTTTT.